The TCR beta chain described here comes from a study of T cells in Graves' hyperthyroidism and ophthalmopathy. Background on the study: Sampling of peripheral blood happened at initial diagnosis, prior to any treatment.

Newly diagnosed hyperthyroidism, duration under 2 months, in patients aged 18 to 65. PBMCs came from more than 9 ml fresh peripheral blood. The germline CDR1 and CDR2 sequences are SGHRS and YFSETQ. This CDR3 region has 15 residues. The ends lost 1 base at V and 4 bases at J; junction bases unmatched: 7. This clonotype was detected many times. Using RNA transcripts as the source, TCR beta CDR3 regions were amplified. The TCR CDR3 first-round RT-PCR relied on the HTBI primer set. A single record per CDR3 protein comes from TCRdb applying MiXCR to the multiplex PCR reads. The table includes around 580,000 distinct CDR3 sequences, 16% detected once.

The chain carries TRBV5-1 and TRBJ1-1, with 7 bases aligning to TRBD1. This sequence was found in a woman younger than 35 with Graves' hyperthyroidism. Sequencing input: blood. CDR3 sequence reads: CASSLFRGEGTEAFF. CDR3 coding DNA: TGCGCCAGCAGCTTGTTCAGGGGGGAAGGCACTGAAGCTTTCTTT.